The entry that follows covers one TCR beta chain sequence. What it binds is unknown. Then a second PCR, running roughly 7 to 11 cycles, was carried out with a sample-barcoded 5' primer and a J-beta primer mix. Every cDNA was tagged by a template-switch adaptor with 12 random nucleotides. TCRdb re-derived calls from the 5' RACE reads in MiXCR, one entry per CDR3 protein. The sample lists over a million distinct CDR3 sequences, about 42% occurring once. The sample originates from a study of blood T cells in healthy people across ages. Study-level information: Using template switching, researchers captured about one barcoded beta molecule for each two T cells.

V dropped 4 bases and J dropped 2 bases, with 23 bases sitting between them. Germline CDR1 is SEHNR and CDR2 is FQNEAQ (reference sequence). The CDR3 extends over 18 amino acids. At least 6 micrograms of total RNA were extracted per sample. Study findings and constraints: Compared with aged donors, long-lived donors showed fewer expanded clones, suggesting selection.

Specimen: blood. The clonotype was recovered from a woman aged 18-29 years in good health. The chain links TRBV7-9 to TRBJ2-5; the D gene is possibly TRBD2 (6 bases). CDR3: CASSSPFAWRGSQETQYF. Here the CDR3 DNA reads TGTGCCAGCAGCTCTCCTTTTGCCTGGAGGGGTAGTCAAGAGACCCAGTACTTC. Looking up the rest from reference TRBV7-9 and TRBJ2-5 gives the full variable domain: DTGVSQNPRHKITKRGQNVTFRCDPISEHNRLYWYRQTLGQGPEFLTYFQNEAQLEKSRLLSDRFSAERPKGSFSTLEIQRTEQGDSAMYLCASSSPFAWRGSQETQYFGPGTRLLVL.